This T cell receptor beta chain was recorded in a study of metastatic and nonmetastatic thyroid tumors. V was pared by 6 bases and J by 13 bases, with 24 bases between. CDR3 size: 15 residues. Germline V CDR1 and CDR2: MNHNS, SASEGT. The entire patient cohort was treatment-naive prior to thyroid surgery. Via MiXCR, TCRdb re-called the PCR reads. The profile covers approximately 13,000 clones, with approximately 23% appearing a single time and about 12% taken by the ten largest. The V gene is TRBV6-1, the J gene TRBJ2-2; D may be TRBD2 (6 bases). What was sequenced was adjacent normal tissue. The sequence was collected from a female donor with papillary thyroid cancer or a benign thyroid nodule (not recorded which). Some clones in this sample may be carry-over from other donors' samples. CDR3 in amino acids: CASRLSSADTVGLFF. CDR3 nucleotide sequence: TGTGCCAGCAGGCTATCTAGCGCGGACACCGTGGGGCTGTTTTTT.